The 24 T cell receptor beta chains below all came from one sample that was sequenced in a study of T cell repertoires in cytomegalovirus infection. These receptors are not linked to any known antigen. TCRdb re-analysed the reads in MiXCR, keeping a single row per CDR3 protein. The sample has hundreds of thousands of distinct CDR3 sequences; roughly 43% are singletons. Source: cultured PBMCs, taken from culture after CMV antigen stimulation. The source is a human donor in good health (CMV status not recorded). Some clones in this sample may be carry-over from other donors' samples.

The chain employs TRBV4-1 and TRBJ1-6, with D tentatively TRBD1 (5 bases). The CDR3 is 13 amino acids. V shed 0 bases and J shed 12 bases, with 9 bases lying between them. Germline V gene lookup returns CDR1 MGHRA and CDR2 YSYEKL. CDR3 DNA sequence: TGCGCCAGCAGCCAAGATCTGGGGCGACCCCTCCACTTT. Protein: CASSQDLGRPLHF.

V is TRBV7-8 and J is TRBJ2-3, with a weak D call TRBD1 (5 bases). The germline V and J ends were trimmed by 6 bases and 0 bases, with 10 bases remaining between them. The CDR3 contains 14 residues. CDR1 and CDR2 (germline): SGHVS, FQNEAQ. The CDR3 loop reads CASRGPVSTDTQYF. Here the CDR3 DNA reads TGTGCCAGCAGGGGGCCGGTTAGCACAGATACGCAGTATTTT.

The J gene is TRBJ2-1, the V gene TRBV20-1; D is perhaps TRBD1 or TRBD2 (7 bases each). V lost 1 base, J lost 12 bases, and 19 bases lay in between. The V gene's germline CDR1 is DFQATT and CDR2 SNEGSKA (reference sequence). The CDR3 length is 14 residues. The CDR3 reads CSARAGGGSLGQFF. CDR3 bases: TGCAGTGCTAGAGCAGGGGGAGGGTCTCTCGGGCAGTTCTTC.

The CDR3 DNA follows: TGTGCCAGCAGCTTGAAAAGGGACGGCACTAACTATGGCTACACCTTC. This translates into CASSLKRDGTNYGYTF. The V call is TRBV7-9, the J call TRBJ1-2, with D possibly TRBD1 on 5 matching bases. Deletions cut 3 bases from V and 0 bases from J, with 14 bases between. The CDR3 sequence is 16 residues long. Germline V gives CDR1 SEHNR, CDR2 FQNEAQ (reference sequence).

This clonotype was seen once. The chain recombines TRBV12-3 or TRBV12-4 with TRBJ2-5, with 12 positions matching TRBD2. This CDR3 comprises 16 residues. Germline trimming cut 6 bases from V and 3 bases from J; bases unmatched to any gene: 8. CDR3 coding DNA: TGTGCCAGCAGCGAACTAGCGGGGGGACCTAAAGAGACCCAGTACTTC. This codes for CASSELAGGPKETQYF.

The gene calls are TRBV2 and TRBJ2-3, with 8 bases aligning to TRBD2. The CDR3 spans 16 residues. After removal of 8 bases from V and 0 bases from J, the junction contained 10 bases not matched to a gene. The germline V gene has CDR1 SNHLY and CDR2 FYNNEI. The CDR3 sequence: CASRGRLIYSTDTQYF. CDR3 DNA: TGTGCCAGCCGCGGGAGGCTCATCTATAGCACAGATACGCAGTATTTT.

The rearrangement joins TRBV23-1 to TRBJ2-7; the D gene is possibly TRBD1 (7 bases). TRBV23-1 is sorted into the ORF group, with uncertain function. The CDR3 runs 16 residues. V shed 4 bases and J shed 2 bases, with 18 bases lying between them. CDR3: CASSLFRGDFTYEQYF. The CDR3 coding sequence is TGCGCCAGCAGTCTATTCAGGGGGGACTTTACCTACGAGCAGTACTTC.

The J gene is TRBJ2-2, the V gene TRBV11-2; D not certain. V shed 5 bases and J shed 3 bases, with 7 bases lying between them. Germline loops: CDR1 SGHAT, CDR2 FQNNGV. CDR3 length: 13 amino acids. CDR3 sequence reads: CASSARHTGELFF. CDR3 nucleotides: TGTGCCAGCAGCGCGCGCCACACCGGGGAGCTGTTTTTT. The full variable domain, with the rest looked up from reference TRBV11-2 and TRBJ2-2, is EAGVAQSPRYKIIEKRQSVAFWCNPISGHATLYWYQQILGQGPKLLIQFQNNGVVDDSQLPKDRFSAERLKGVDSTLKIQPAKLEDSAVYLCASSARHTGELFFGEGSRLTVL.

The V gene is TRBV6-5, the J gene TRBJ1-2; D gene ambiguous. Germline V gene sequence: CDR1 MNHEY, CDR2 SVGAGI. V lost 2 bases and J 8 bases, leaving 15 bases between the germline ends. The CDR3 covers 14 residues. CDR3 in amino acids: CASSYGPAQRGYTF. In nucleotides, the CDR3 is TGTGCCAGCAGTTACGGCCCAGCCCAGCGAGGCTACACCTTC.

The chain links TRBV12-3 or TRBV12-4 to TRBJ1-2; possibly TRBD1 for D (6 bases). V was shortened by 8 bases and J by 4 bases, with 17 bases between the two germline ends. The CDR3 consists of 14 residues. CDR3 in DNA: TGTGCCAGCCTCTTGGGGGCGGGAGGCTATGGCTACACCTTC. It translates to CASLLGAGGYGYTF.

This clonotype was seen a handful of times. The CDR3 coding sequence is TGTGCCAGCAGCTTAATACGGGGGGGCTTGGAAGAGCAGTACTTC. Its translation: CASSLIRGGLEEQYF. The chain links TRBV7-2 to TRBJ2-7; 8 bases match TRBD2. The CDR3 loop spans 15 amino acids. In germline, CDR1 is SGHTA, CDR2 FQGNSA. V trimming: 2 bases; J trimming: 7 bases; junction bases outside the gene matches: 10.

The chain combines TRBV12-3 or TRBV12-4 with TRBJ2-1; D is perhaps TRBD2 (6 bases). The V end lost 6 bases, the J end lost 6 bases, and 18 bases lay between the germline ends. The CDR3 is 15 residues long. The CDR3 sequence: CASSSEGRYSNEQFF. The CDR3, as DNA: TGTGCCAGCAGCTCGGAAGGGAGGTATTCCAATGAGCAGTTCTTC.

This clonotype was counted between two and nine times. CDR3 DNA sequence: TGTGCCAGCAGTTACTCTAGGATTTTGCCCCAGCATTTT. Translated, it gives CASSYSRILPQHF. This sequence joins TRBV6-5 and TRBJ1-5; the D is unclear. Germline V gene sequence: CDR1 MNHEY, CDR2 SVGAGI. V lost 0 bases and J 9 bases, leaving 9 bases between the germline ends. The CDR3 sequence is 13 residues long.

This clonotype has more than one count but fewer than ten. This chain links TRBV7-2 with TRBJ1-1; 7 nucleotides align to TRBD1. Unmatched junction bases numbered 10, after V lost 4 bases and J lost 11 bases. CDR1 is SGHTA and CDR2 is FQGNSA in the germline V gene. CDR3 length equals 13 residues. CDR3: CASSSRTGTVAFF. The CDR3 coding sequence is TGTGCCAGCAGCTCCCGTACCGGGACAGTGGCTTTCTTT.

The rearrangement joins TRBV3-1 to TRBJ2-2; no clear D gene. The CDR3 has 13 residues. Germline V gives CDR1 LGHDT, CDR2 YNNKEL (reference sequence). Trimming shortened V by 2 bases and J by 7 bases, and 8 bases separated the two germline ends. The CDR3 protein is CASSQLRVGELFF. In DNA form, the CDR3 reads TGTGCCAGCAGCCAACTCCGGGTCGGGGAGCTGTTTTTT.

The chain recombines TRBV5-4 with TRBJ1-4, with a tentative D call TRBD1 (5 bases). The CDR3 length is 13 residues. The germline V gene encodes CDR1 SGHNT and CDR2 YYREEE (reference sequence). V was trimmed by 2 bases and J by 8 bases, leaving 10 bases between them. CDR3 nucleotides: TGTGCCAGCAGCTTCGAGGGGCGGGAAAAACTGTTTTTT. Residues: CASSFEGREKLFF.

V usage is TRBV12-3 or TRBV12-4 and J usage is TRBJ2-2, with unresolved D. Deletions cut 5 bases from V and 6 bases from J, with 7 bases between. The CDR3 is 12 residues long. The CDR3 reads CASSTSAGELFF. The CDR3 nucleotides read TGTGCCAGCAGTACCTCCGCCGGGGAGCTGTTTTTT.

The J gene is TRBJ2-2, the V gene TRBV20-1; D gene uncertain. The CDR3 is 12 residues long. CDR1 and CDR2 (germline): DFQATT, SNEGSKA (reference sequence). V was clipped by 3 bases and J by 4 bases, with 6 bases between them. The DNA for the CDR3 is TGCAGTGCTAGGGATCGCACCGGGGAGCTGTTTTTT. Translation gives CSARDRTGELFF.

V and J are TRBV5-3 and TRBJ1-5; D gene unclear. TRBV5-3 is an ORF, with its function uncertain. The CDR3 sequence is 13 residues long. V dropped 8 bases and J dropped 3 bases, with 12 bases sitting between them. The CDR3 region has the DNA TGTGCCAGCAGCGCCGCCATCAATCAGCCCCAGCATTTT. This encodes CASSAAINQPQHF.

This clonotype has only a few counts. V gene TRBV7-2 combines with J gene TRBJ2-4, with D unclear. Germline CDR1 reads SGHTA; CDR2 reads FQGNSA. The germline V and J ends were trimmed by 5 bases and 0 bases, with 8 bases remaining between them. The CDR3 is 14 amino acids. The CDR3 nucleotides read TGTGCCAGCAGCGCGAGAGTAGCCAAAAACATTCAGTACTTC. Translated, it gives CASSARVAKNIQYF.

This chain links TRBV4-1 with TRBJ2-7; no definite D call. Trimming cost V 0 bases and J 4 bases, with 10 bases left between them. The germline CDR1 and CDR2 sequences are MGHRA and YSYEKL. This CDR3 comprises 14 residues. Written as DNA, the CDR3 is TGCGCCAGCAGCCAAGAGGGGTCCGGGTACGAGCAGTACTTC. It encodes CASSQEGSGYEQYF.

This clonotype was observed a handful of times. The chain recombines TRBV19 with TRBJ2-1; tentatively, D is TRBD1 or TRBD2 (5 bases each). Per the germline V gene, CDR1 is LNHDA and CDR2 is SQIVND (reference sequence). The CDR3 consists of 15 residues. Between the trimmed V and J ends, which lost 4 bases and 1 base, there was a span of 11 bases. Here the CDR3 reads CASSRGTNSYNEQFF. In nucleotides, the CDR3 is TGTGCCAGTAGTAGGGGGACCAATTCCTACAATGAGCAGTTCTTC. Based on the CDR3 plus reference TRBV19 and TRBJ2-1, the full variable domain is DGGITQSPKYLFRKEGQNVTLSCEQNLNHDAMYWYRQDPGQGLRLIYYSQIVNDFQKGDIAEGYSVSREKKESFPLTVTSAQKNPTAFYLCASSRGTNSYNEQFFGPGTRLTVL.

The gene calls are TRBV12-3 or TRBV12-4 and TRBJ2-1; 9 nucleotides line up with TRBD2. The V and J ends lost 2 bases and 6 bases, in that order; junction bases with no gene match: 5. The CDR3 consists of 15 residues. CDR3 DNA sequence: TGTGCCAGCAGTTTATGGCGGGGGGGGCCCAATGAGCAGTTCTTC. Protein: CASSLWRGGPNEQFF.

The chain uses TRBV6-2 or TRBV6-3 and TRBJ2-1; D possibly corresponds to TRBD2 (5 bases). CDR3 length equals 14 residues. V was pared by 2 bases and J by 3 bases, with 8 bases between. The germline V gene encodes CDR1 MNHEY and CDR2 SVGEGT. CDR3 in DNA: TGTGCCAGCAGTTACGAGGGCATCTACAATGAGCAGTTCTTC. This codes for CASSYEGIYNEQFF.